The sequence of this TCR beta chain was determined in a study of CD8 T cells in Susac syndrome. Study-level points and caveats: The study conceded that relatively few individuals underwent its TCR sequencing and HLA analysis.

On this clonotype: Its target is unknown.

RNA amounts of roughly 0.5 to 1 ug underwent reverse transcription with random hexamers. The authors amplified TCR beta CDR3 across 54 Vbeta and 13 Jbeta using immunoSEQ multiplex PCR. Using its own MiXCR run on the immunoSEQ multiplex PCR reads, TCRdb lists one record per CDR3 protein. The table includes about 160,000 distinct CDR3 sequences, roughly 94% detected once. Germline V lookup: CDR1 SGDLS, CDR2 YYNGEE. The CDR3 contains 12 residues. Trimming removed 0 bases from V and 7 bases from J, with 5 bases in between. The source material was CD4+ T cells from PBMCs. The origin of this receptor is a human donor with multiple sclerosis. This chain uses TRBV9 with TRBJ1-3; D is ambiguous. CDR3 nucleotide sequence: TGTGCCAGCAGCGTAGAAGGGAACACCATATATTTT. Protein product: CASSVEGNTIYF.